The clone carrying this TCR beta chain was found once. These data belong to a study of T cell changes during pregnancy in multiple sclerosis. Measured with immunoSEQ multiplex PCR; TCRdb has only the in-frame clones, and not every one. The data hold almost 50,000 clones, with roughly nine tenths observed a single time. This sequence was found in a female donor in good health, enrolled as a control in a pregnancy study. The specimen comprised CD4+ T cells from peripheral blood mononuclear cells, sampled in the second trimester of pregnancy.

This CDR3 is CASSLGGWGGVDGYTF. Written as DNA, the CDR3 is TGTGCCAGCAGCTTAGGTGGTTGGGGGGGCGTTGATGGCTACACCTTC. The chain is built from TRBV7-9 and TRBJ1-2; D possibly corresponds to TRBD1 (6 bases). V was cut by 1 base and J by 6 bases, with 18 bases left in between. CDR3 length equals 16 residues. Germline CDR1 and CDR2: SEHNR and FQNEAQ (reference sequence).